Sequencing of this T cell receptor beta chain was carried out in a study of persistence of HIV-infected CD4 T cells. Overlapping HIV-1 Gag 15-mer peptides at approximately 1 ug per peptide per mL were used. Memory cells lacking CD40L and CD69 with high CD45RO were sorted. Donors had CD4+ T cell counts above 400 cells/uL and were CMV-seropositive. The immunoSEQ assay was version 4, run in survey mode. Data came from immunoSEQ multiplex PCR; TCRdb stores just in-frame clones and leaves some out. Of about 40,000 clones listed, more than 75% are singletons. A word on this clone: The target antigen is unknown.

This clonotype was obtained from an adult man with HIV who was CMV-seropositive. The sample consisted of CD4+ T cells sorted from PBMCs after roughly 18-hour stimulation, taken from a patient who received antiretroviral therapy.

CDR3 region: CASSAETGDEAFF. The CDR3 bases are TGTGCCAGCAGCGCCGAGACAGGGGATGAGGCTTTCTTT. V is TRBV9 and J is TRBJ1-1, with 8 positions matching TRBD1. CDR3 length: 13 residues. The germline CDR1 and CDR2 sequences are SGDLS and YYNGEE. The ends lost 3 bases at V and 11 bases at J; junction bases unmatched: 9.